These 23 T cell receptor beta chains were all obtained from the same sample, sequenced in a study of cytomegalovirus exposure and HLA in healthy donors. PCR primers comprised 60 Vbeta and 13 Jbeta primers. Here immunoSEQ multiplex PCR was the method, and the copy in TCRdb shows in-frame clones only, minus some. The table includes roughly 170,000 clones, 75% to 85% detected once. Sequencing used PBMCs. These TCRs come from a girl aged 2 to 10 in good health and CMV-seropositive.

The J gene is TRBJ1-1, the V gene TRBV19, with 10 bases matching TRBD1. CDR1 is LNHDA and CDR2 is SQIVND in the germline V gene (reference sequence). This CDR3 has 15 amino acids. V shed 6 bases and J 0 bases; nucleotides not matched to a gene: 4. Here the CDR3 reads CASRDRGRVNTEAFF. In DNA form, the CDR3 reads TGTGCCAGTAGAGACAGGGGGCGCGTGAACACTGAAGCTTTCTTT.

This clone has only a few counts. This chain links TRBV2 with TRBJ1-1; 7 nucleotides agree with TRBD1. Germline CDR1 is SNHLY and CDR2 is FYNNEI. This CDR3 spans 13 amino acids. The V segment lost 7 bases and the J segment 4 bases; nucleotides outside the gene matches: 6. CDR3 region: CASKRQGTTEAFF. CDR3 bases: TGTGCCAGCAAAAGACAGGGCACCACTGAAGCTTTCTTT.

As DNA, the CDR3 is TGTGCCAGCAGCTTAATTTTCGGAGGGAACACTGAAGCTTTCTTT. Protein product: CASSLIFGGNTEAFF. This chain links TRBV11-2 with TRBJ1-1, with D hard to call. V was cut by 2 bases and J by 1 base, with 11 bases left in between. The length of the CDR3 is 15 residues. The germline CDR1 and CDR2 sequences are SGHAT and FQNNGV.

With respect to this clone: Sequence at one end of the junction differs from germline and may be a read error. The chain combines TRBV5-1 with TRBJ2-1; TRBD2 aligns across 11 bases. Germline CDR1 and CDR2: SGHRS and YFSETQ. This CDR3 spans 16 amino acids. The CDR3 coding sequence is TGCGCCAGCACGATAGCGGGGGGGCCCTCCAACAATGAGCAGTTCTTC. Translating it yields CASTIAGGPSNNEQFF. Together with reference TRBV5-1 and TRBJ2-1, the CDR3 gives the full variable domain: KAGVTQTPRYLIKTRGQQVTLSCSPISGHRSVSWYQQTPGQGLQFLFEYFSETQRNKGNFPGRFSGRQFSNSRSEMNVSTLELGDSALYLCASTIAGGPSNNEQFFGPGTRLTVL.

This chain connects TRBV5-1 to TRBJ2-1, with 8 nucleotides matching TRBD2. The CDR3 has 15 amino acids. Trimming took 0 bases from V and 5 from J; bases not matched to a gene: 4. The germline gives CDR1 SGHRS, CDR2 YFSETQ. The CDR3 DNA sequence: TGCGCCAGCAGCTTGGGCAGCGGGAGTCACAATGAGCAGTTCTTC. This gives the protein CASSLGSGSHNEQFF.

The CDR3 is CAWSVQAYYGYTF. The CDR3 bases are TGTGCCTGGAGTGTACAGGCCTACTATGGCTACACCTTC. The rearrangement links TRBV30 to TRBJ1-2, with D perhaps TRBD1 (5 bases). The ends were cut back, 0 bases at V and 3 bases at J, with 8 bases in the middle. The CDR3 spans 13 residues. Germline CDR1 reads GTSNPN; CDR2 reads SVGIG (reference sequence).

This chain connects TRBV10-3 to TRBJ2-2, with 8 bases that match TRBD1. Losses at the gene ends were 3 bases for V and 3 bases for J; bases not matched to a gene: 6. CDR3 size: 16 residues. Germline V CDR1 and CDR2: ENHRY, SYGVKD. The CDR3 loop is CAISDPSGGHTGELFF. CDR3 nucleotides: TGTGCCATCAGTGATCCTTCAGGGGGCCACACCGGGGAGCTGTTTTTT.

J is TRBJ1-2 and V is TRBV30, with D tentatively TRBD1 (5 bases). V shed 2 bases and J shed 3 bases, with 7 bases lying between them. Germline V gives CDR1 GTSNPN, CDR2 SVGIG (reference sequence). CDR3 size: 12 residues. CDR3 loop: CAWSSGDYGYTF. The CDR3 nucleotides read TGTGCCTGGAGTTCGGGGGACTATGGCTACACCTTC.

This chain joins TRBV19 and TRBJ2-1; 11 bases are shared with TRBD2. From germline, CDR1 is LNHDA and CDR2 SQIVND (reference sequence). CDR3 length: 16 residues. Trimming cost V 3 bases and J 5 bases; bases outside gene matches: 6. CDR3 in DNA: TGTGCCAGTAGTATGGGTAGCGGGGGGGTAAACAATGAGCAGTTCTTC. As protein: CASSMGSGGVNNEQFF.

V and J are TRBV5-8 and TRBJ1-1; 7 bases agree with TRBD1. With 3 bases clipped from V and 8 bases from J, the junction kept 13 bases outside the gene matches. Germline CDR1 is SGHTS and CDR2 is YDEGEE. CDR3 length: 15 residues. DNA for the CDR3: TGTGCCAGCAGCTGGGGAGACAGGGTAGATAAGGAAGCTTTCTTT. Translation gives CASSWGDRVDKEAFF.

For the CDR3, the DNA is TGTGCCAGTAGCCCCGGGCCCCCCGGGAGAAATTACGAGCAGTACTTC. This translates into CASSPGPPGRNYEQYF. This rearrangement joins TRBV19 to TRBJ2-7, with D possibly being TRBD2 (6 bases). The CDR3 totals 16 residues. Trimming removed 6 bases at V and 4 bases at J, with 22 bases between. Germline CDR1 reads LNHDA; CDR2 reads SQIVND (reference sequence).

This clone appeared a single time. V usage is TRBV27 and J usage is TRBJ2-3, with D perhaps matching TRBD1 (6 bases). Germline V CDR1 and CDR2: MNHEY, SMNVEV (reference sequence). This CDR3 comprises 15 residues. V was trimmed by 2 bases and J by 4 bases, leaving 13 bases between them. The CDR3 here is CASSLTTGFADTQYF. The CDR3 nucleotides are TGTGCCAGCAGTTTAACGACAGGTTTCGCAGATACGCAGTATTTT.

The chain uses TRBV5-1 and TRBJ2-3; weak D call: TRBD2 (6 bases). Germline lookup yields CDR1 SGHRS and CDR2 YFSETQ. V was clipped by 4 bases and J by 2 bases, with 11 bases between them. CDR3 length: 14 residues. The CDR3 is CASSPGTATDTQYF. CDR3 nucleotide sequence: TGCGCCAGCAGCCCTGGGACTGCCACAGATACGCAGTATTTT.

V is TRBV7-8 and J is TRBJ2-5; maybe TRBD2 (5 bases). Matching the DNA end better, TRBJ2-7 makes the J call doubtful. Germline CDR1 and CDR2: SGHVS and FQNEAQ. The CDR3 is made up of 17 amino acids. The CDR3 spells CASLKISGIKPSYEQYF. The CDR3 DNA reads as TGTGCCAGCCTAAAAATATCCGGGATAAAGCCTTCCTACGAGCAGTACTTC.

The chain employs TRBV18 and TRBJ2-3, with 11 bases matching TRBD2. Germline loops: CDR1 KGHSH, CDR2 LQKENI. This CDR3 has 17 amino acids. V shed 2 bases and J 1 base; nucleotides not matched to a gene: 5. The CDR3 sequence is CASSPLTTSGGTDTQYF. The CDR3 bases are TGTGCCAGCTCACCATTGACGACTAGCGGGGGCACAGATACGCAGTATTTT.

CDR3 region: CASSEDSWRYGYTF. Here the CDR3 DNA reads TGTGCCAGCAGTGAGGACAGTTGGCGATATGGCTACACCTTC. V is TRBV2 and J is TRBJ1-2; weak D call: TRBD1 (6 bases). V was pared by 3 bases and J by 5 bases, with 13 bases between. Germline-derived CDR1 and CDR2 are SNHLY and FYNNEI. The CDR3 is made up of 14 amino acids.

V is TRBV13 and J is TRBJ1-2; D gene uncertain. The CDR3 consists of 14 residues. Trimming took 8 bases from V and 5 from J, leaving 18 bases between them. The germline V gene encodes CDR1 PRHDT and CDR2 FYEKMQ (reference sequence). CDR3 sequence reads: CASPSSEGYYGYTF. The CDR3 nucleotides are TGTGCCAGCCCTTCCTCGGAGGGCTATTATGGCTACACCTTC. Supplemented by reference TRBV13 and TRBJ1-2, the full variable domain reads AAGVIQSPRHLIKEKRETATLKCYPIPRHDTVYWYQQGPGQDPQFLISFYEKMQSDKGSIPDRFSAQQFSDYHSELNMSSLELGDSALYFCASPSSEGYYGYTFGSGTRLTVV.

This clone is a singleton in its sample. The gene calls are TRBV28 and TRBJ2-1; TRBD2 matches 9 bases. CDR3 length: 14 amino acids. Germline V lookup: CDR1 MDHEN, CDR2 SYDVKM. V trimming: 3 bases; J trimming: 9 bases; junction bases outside the gene matches: 6. CDR3 amino acids: CASSFRGRACEQFF. CDR3 nucleotide sequence: TGTGCCAGCAGTTTTCGCGGGAGGGCCTGTGAGCAGTTCTTC.

V and J are TRBV15 and TRBJ2-7, with D possibly matching TRBD2 (5 bases). This CDR3 is 15 amino acids long. Deletions cut 3 bases from V and 0 bases from J, with 12 bases between. The V gene's germline CDR1 is LNHNV and CDR2 YYDKDF (reference sequence). The CDR3 region has the DNA TGTGCCACCAGCAGGGGGAGCGGTCTCTCCTACGAGCAGTACTTC. Translating it yields CATSRGSGLSYEQYF.

The genes are TRBV6-1 and TRBJ1-3; 8 bases align to TRBD1. J lost 2 bases, V lost 5 bases, and 5 bases had no gene match. The CDR3 is made up of 15 amino acids. The germline CDR1 and CDR2 sequences are MNHNS and SASEGT. CDR3 nucleotides: TGTGCCAGCAGTACTCGGACAGGGACTGGAAACACCATATATTTT. Translated, it gives CASSTRTGTGNTIYF.

The V gene is TRBV4-1, the J gene TRBJ2-1, with a weak D call TRBD2 (7 bases). Germline loops: CDR1 MGHRA, CDR2 YSYEKL. The germline V and J ends were trimmed by 4 bases and 16 bases, with 17 bases remaining between them. The CDR3 runs to 12 residues. CDR3 sequence reads: CASSPREAGHFF. Here the CDR3 DNA reads TGCGCCAGCAGCCCCCGTGAAGCGGGACACTTCTTC.

J is TRBJ2-7 and V is TRBV11-2, with 11 bases aligning to TRBD2. The CDR3 totals 14 residues. Per germline, CDR1 SGHAT and CDR2 FQNNGV. J was trimmed by 2 bases and V by 5 bases; bases with no gene match: 2. CDR3 sequence (DNA): TGTGCCAGCAGCAAACTAGCGGGAGCCTACGAGCAGTACTTC. This codes for CASSKLAGAYEQYF.

The V gene is TRBV6-1, the J gene TRBJ2-1; 9 bases match TRBD1. CDR1 and CDR2 (germline): MNHNS, SASEGT. V trimming: 7 bases; J trimming: 2 bases; junction bases outside the gene matches: 3. The CDR3 length is 14 residues. Here the CDR3 DNA reads TGTGCCAGCAATCGACAGGGGGCCTACAATGAGCAGTTCTTC. Translated: CASNRQGAYNEQFF.